A selection of T cell receptor beta chains follows, all from one sample in a study of shared clonotypes between healthy human individuals. Data came from immunoSEQ multiplex PCR; TCRdb stores just in-frame clones and leaves some out. Of about 2 million clones in the sample, around 95% are singletons; the top ten hold 0.13%. The sequenced material came from naive CD4+ T cells sorted from blood. The source is a man between 18 and 35 years old in good health. Both conserved end residues are part of each CDR3. Each record gives: D gene, V gene, clone size, J gene, CDR3 DNA, CDR3 protein. D genes are given only for firm matches. Some rows have no size entry. The others give once, few or many, or a class for an expanded clone.

NA,TRBV18,NA,TRBJ1-6,TGTGCCAGCTCACCTTATGGATCACCCCTCCACTTT,CASSPYGSPLHF
NA,TRBV4-1,NA,TRBJ2-7,TGCGCCAGCAGCCAAGTTGGCGTGAGCTCCTACGAGCAGTACTTC,CASSQVGVSSYEQYF
TRBD1,TRBV5-1,NA,TRBJ1-6,TGCGCCAGCAGCTTGGCGGGACAGCGTTATAATTCACCCCTCCACTTT,CASSLAGQRYNSPLHF
NA,TRBV29-1,few,TRBJ1-2,TGCAGCGTTCCGGGACACCCATTTGGCTACACCTTC,CSVPGHPFGYTF
TRBD2,TRBV5-6,NA,TRBJ2-1,TGTGCCAGCAGCTTGGGGGAGGGCTCCTACAATGAGCAGTTCTTC,CASSLGEGSYNEQFF
TRBD2,TRBV5-1,NA,TRBJ2-1,TGCGCCAGCAGCTTGGGGACTAGCGTATACAATGAGCAGTTCTTC,CASSLGTSVYNEQFF
NA,TRBV7-9,few,TRBJ1-1,TGTGCCAGCAGCTTAGGGAGGGCCGCTTTCTTT,CASSLGRAAFF
TRBD1,TRBV5-1,once,TRBJ2-6,TGCGCCAGCAGCTTGGCTAACAGGGGGTCCTCTGGGGCCAACGTCCTGACTTTC,CASSLANRGSSGANVLTF
NA,TRBV9,NA,TRBJ1-2,TGTGCCAGCACCCACAGGGAGCTTAACTATGGCTACACCTTC,CASTHRELNYGYTF
NA,TRBV2,few,TRBJ1-2,TGTGCCAGCGAGACAGGATATGGCTACACCTTC,CASETGYGYTF
TRBD1,TRBV4-2,NA,TRBJ2-7,TGTGCCAGCAGCCAAGAGAGACAGGGGAGAACCTACGAGCAGTACTTC,CASSQERQGRTYEQYF
TRBD2,TRBV29-1,NA,TRBJ2-1,TGCAGCGTTGAGTGGGCGGGGGCCTACAATGAGCAGTTCTTC,CSVEWAGAYNEQFF
TRBD1,TRBV7-9,NA,TRBJ1-1,TGTGCCAGCAGCGATGGACAGGGGAACACTGAAGCTTTCTTT,CASSDGQGNTEAFF
NA,TRBV5-6,NA,TRBJ1-1,TGTGCCAGCAGCTGGGGGCAGACTGAAGCTTTCTTT,CASSWGQTEAFF
TRBD1,TRBV7-9,NA,TRBJ1-2,TGTGCCAGCAGCCCGGGACAGGGATATGGCTACACCTTC,CASSPGQGYGYTF
NA,TRBV28,NA,TRBJ1-1,TGTGCCAGCAGTTTTACGTGGGCTGAAGCTTTCTTT,CASSFTWAEAFF
NA,TRBV6-5,NA,TRBJ2-6,TGTGCCAGCAGTTCCGGACAGAGCCCCAACGTCCTGACTTTC,CASSSGQSPNVLTF
TRBD2,TRBV7-8,NA,TRBJ2-1,TGTGCCAGCAGGTCAAGCGGGGTCTACAATGAGCAGTTCTTC,CASRSSGVYNEQFF
TRBD1,TRBV30,NA,TRBJ1-5,TGTGCCTGGAGCTACAGGGGAGGCAATCAGCCCCAGCATTTT,CAWSYRGGNQPQHF
NA,TRBV2,NA,TRBJ1-1,TGTGCCAGCAGTGTCGACATGAACACTGAAGCTTTCTTT,CASSVDMNTEAFF
TRBD2,TRBV7-8,NA,TRBJ2-7,TGTGCCAGCAGCTTGAATAGCGGGTACGAGCAGTACTTC,CASSLNSGYEQYF
TRBD1,TRBV7-3,NA,TRBJ2-2,TGTGCCAGCAGCTTATTTTTGGGGACAGGGGCCGGGGAGCTGTTTTTT,CASSLFLGTGAGELFF
NA,TRBV19,NA,TRBJ2-7,TGTGCCAGTAGGGGGACTTCCGGCTCCTACGAGCAGTACTTC,CASRGTSGSYEQYF
TRBD2,TRBV15,NA,TRBJ2-7,TGTGCCACCAGCAGAGTGCTAGCGGGAGGGCACGAGCAGTACTTC,CATSRVLAGGHEQYF
NA,TRBV19,NA,TRBJ2-7,TGTGCCAGTAGTCTCAGGGGTGGCTACGAGCAGTACTTC,CASSLRGGYEQYF
NA,TRBV28,NA,TRBJ1-2,TGTGCCAGCAGTTTAATTGAAGGGTATGGCTACACCTTC,CASSLIEGYGYTF
TRBD2,TRBV2,NA,TRBJ2-3,TGTGCCAGCAGTCCCGTGTTGGCGGGGGGACAAGATACGCAGTATTTT,CASSPVLAGGQDTQYF
NA,TRBV19,NA,TRBJ1-5,TGTGCCAGCCGGGAGGGATGGAGTCAGCCCCAGCATTTT,CASREGWSQPQHF
TRBD1,TRBV7-2,NA,TRBJ2-7,TGTGCCAGCAGTCGCCCAGGGGGCTATAACGAGCAGTACTTC,CASSRPGGYNEQYF
TRBD2,TRBV9,NA,TRBJ2-1,TGTGCCAGCAGCGTAGCGGGTGGACTAGCGTCCGATGAGCAGTTCTTC,CASSVAGGLASDEQFF
TRBD2,TRBV10-3,NA,TRBJ2-1,TGTGCCACCGGACTAGCGGGAGGGCTGGAGCAGTTCTTC,CATGLAGGLEQFF
NA,TRBV6-1,NA,TRBJ2-7,TGTGCCAGCAAAACAGGGTCGGGAGCCTACGAGCAGTACTTC,CASKTGSGAYEQYF
NA,TRBV6-5,once,TRBJ1-4,TGTGCCAGCCACAGAGACCTGAATGAAAAACTGTTTTTT,CASHRDLNEKLFF
NA,TRBV28,NA,TRBJ2-1,TGTGCCAGCAGCTTAGTTAGCCCCAACAATGAGCAGTTCTTC,CASSLVSPNNEQFF
NA,TRBV6-1,NA,TRBJ2-4,TGTGCCAGCAGTGCACAGGTCGAAAACATTCAGTACTTC,CASSAQVENIQYF
NA,TRBV29-1,NA,TRBJ1-2,TGCAGCGCCGTACGGGACGGAAACTATGGCTACACCTTC,CSAVRDGNYGYTF
NA,TRBV28,NA,TRBJ1-1,TGTGCCAGCAGTGCCCCCGGAGTCAAGTCTTTCTTT,CASSAPGVKSFF
TRBD1,TRBV30,NA,TRBJ1-2,TGTGCCTGGACCGGGACAGGGTCCTCTGGCTACACCTTC,CAWTGTGSSGYTF
NA,TRBV27,NA,TRBJ2-7,TGTGCCAGCAGTTTATCCCTTTACCGGGACCGAGACTACGAGCAGTACTTC,CASSLSLYRDRDYEQYF
TRBD2,TRBV4-1,NA,TRBJ2-7,TGCGCCAGCAGCCAACCGACTAGCGGGAGCTACGAGCAGTACTTC,CASSQPTSGSYEQYF
NA,TRBV9,NA,TRBJ1-6,TGTGCCAGCAGCAACCGGGACGGGAATTCACCCCTCCACTTT,CASSNRDGNSPLHF
NA,TRBV29-1,NA,TRBJ2-3,TGCAGCGTTGAGGTCAGCACAGATACGCAGTATTTT,CSVEVSTDTQYF
NA,TRBV14,NA,TRBJ1-1,TGTGCCAGCAGCCAAGGACAAAGGGTTGGGTCTGAAGCTTTCTTT,CASSQGQRVGSEAFF
NA,TRBV5-8,NA,TRBJ1-1,TGTGCCAGCAGTATGGGCCCCCCCCGAGGGCAGGGGACTGAAGCTTTCTTT,CASSMGPPRGQGTEAFF